The present TCR beta chain was sequenced within a study of T cells in women clearing cervical HPV infection. Study context: Cases were women with histologically confirmed HPV16-related CIN3 or worse, including a couple of invasive cancers.

Trimming cost V 0 bases and J 7 bases, with 16 bases left between them. This CDR3 is built from 15 residues. CDR1 and CDR2 (germline): DFQATT, SNEGSKA (reference sequence). On this clone: The read gets to within 3 residues of the CDR3 end, and the germline J gene fills in the rest.

immunoSEQ multiplex PCR used an average of around 1,200 ng genomic DNA. The data were produced by immunoSEQ multiplex PCR, yet TCRdb's version contains in-frame clones alone and is incomplete. The listing records 30,000 or so clones. V gene TRBV20-1 combines with J gene TRBJ2-1, with D perhaps matching TRBD2 (6 bases). The sequence came from a woman between 18 and 75 years old with a cervical HPV16 infection that either progressed to CIN3+ or cleared (not recorded which). Sequenced: blood buffy coat. The covered CDR3 bases are TGCAGTGCTAGAGATTCGAGGAGGGTCTCAAATGAG. This translates into CSARDSRRVSNE. The whole CDR3 sequence reads CSARDSRRVSNEQFF.